This TCR beta chain was documented in a study of blood T cell repertoires in COVID-19. This CDR3 contains 13 residues. Trimming at V came to 3 bases and at J to 10 bases, leaving 4 bases not matched to a gene. Germline V gene sequence: CDR1 SGHTA, CDR2 FQGNSA. Data came from immunoSEQ multiplex PCR; TCRdb stores just in-frame clones and leaves some out. There are 100,000 to 150,000 clones in the sample; about 89% occur only once, and about 4.4% lies in the top ten. Seattle cases were enrolled at active infection and followed longitudinally. The sequence was collected from a man in his fifties or sixties with COVID-19, enrolled during active disease. The J gene is TRBJ1-1, the V gene TRBV7-2; 11 bases line up with TRBD1. Material: peripheral blood. In DNA, the CDR3 is TGTGCCAGCAGCTTCGGACAGGGGGCGCCAGCTTTCTTT. Protein sequence: CASSFGQGAPAFF.